This TCR beta chain was observed in a study of cytomegalovirus exposure and HLA in healthy donors. The PCR contained 60 Vbeta and 13 Jbeta primers. Here immunoSEQ multiplex PCR was the method, and the copy in TCRdb shows in-frame clones only, minus some. Here the sample spans roughly 89,000 clones, 80% being singletons. Study-level points and caveats: According to a later analysis, most TCR beta chains associated with CMV appeared HLA-restricted.

Turning to this clone: Its antigen is undetermined.

The CDR3 is made up of 15 amino acids. V lost 2 bases to trimming and J lost 5 bases; unmatched junction nucleotides: 10. The germline CDR1 and CDR2 sequences are SQVTM and ANQGSEA. The chain combines TRBV29-1 with TRBJ2-5; 8 bases are shared with TRBD1. The specimen sequenced was PBMCs. This receptor was obtained from a man aged 18 to 30 in good health and CMV-seronegative. The CDR3 protein is CSVERMGRGHETQYF. The CDR3 nucleotides are TGCAGCGTTGAAAGGATGGGCAGGGGGCATGAGACCCAGTACTTC.